The entry that follows covers one TCR beta chain sequence. Its cognate antigen is unknown. TCRdb analysed the RACE reads with MiXCR anew, one entry per CDR3 protein. Among fewer than 200,000 distinct CDR3 sequences listed, 28% were seen once. These data come from a study of human T cells and chemical hapten exposure. Whole-study results and caveats: Among expanded TCRs, significantly more large CDR3 similarity clusters formed than among controls.

Trimming left V 5 bases short and J 0 bases short, with 11 bases between. There are 16 residues in the CDR3. CDR1 is SGHVS, CDR2 FQNEAQ, per germline. This sample's time point: patch test 3, about 24 weeks after DPC sensitization. Treatment given: therapeutic diphenylcyclopropenone sensitization with weekly scalp DPC. Alopecia patients between 18 and 70 years old and suitable for DPC were used as donors. The TCR originated in a young woman with alopecia areata. Some clones in this sample may be carry-over from other donors' samples. This chain links TRBV7-8 with TRBJ1-6; possible D gene TRBD1, 5 bases. The sample here was whole blood, taken in connection with sensitization to the hapten diphenylcyclopropenone (DPC). The CDR3 loop reads CASSRGESSYNSPLHF. DNA of the CDR3: TGTGCCAGCAGCAGAGGGGAGAGCTCCTATAATTCACCCCTCCACTTT.